These T cell receptor beta chains were read from a single sample in a study of T cells in Graves' hyperthyroidism and ophthalmopathy. MiXCR, applied by TCRdb to the multiplex PCR reads, yields one record per CDR3 protein. The sample contains over 45,000 distinct CDR3 sequences, around half of which appear only once. Sequenced: blood. All receptors come from a woman aged 25 to 39 with Graves' ophthalmopathy. Each CDR3 is given with its conserved first and last residue. The D gene is left open where the match is weak. Size values are once, few and many counts, or a class for expanded clones, and some rows have none.

J gene	clone size	D gene	V gene	CDR3 protein	CDR3 DNA
TRBJ2-7	many	-	TRBV28	CATTALRGYEQYF	TGTGCCACCACCGCCCTAAGGGGCTACGAGCAGTACTTC
TRBJ1-6	-	-	TRBV4-1	CASSQDGGGSPLHF	TGCGCCAGCAGCCAAGATGGGGGGGGGTCACCCCTCCACTTT
TRBJ1-5	many	TRBD1	TRBV24-1	CATSGTGTGNNQPQHF	TGTGCCACCAGTGGTACCGGGACAGGGAACAATCAGCCCCAGCATTTT
TRBJ1-1	few	TRBD1	TRBV28	CASSRLSTGPLNTEAFF	TGTGCCAGCAGTCGCTTATCGACAGGGCCGCTGAACACTGAAGCTTTCTTT
TRBJ1-1	many	-	TRBV19	CASSTPYRVVNTEAFF	TGTGCCAGTAGTACCCCCTACCGGGTGGTGAACACTGAAGCTTTCTTT
TRBJ2-1	many	-	TRBV5-5	CASSAGTPWNEQFF	TGTGCCAGCAGCGCGGGGACACCCTGGAATGAGCAGTTCTTC
TRBJ1-3	-	-	TRBV24-1	CAWDKSSGNTIYF	TGTGCTTGGGACAAGAGCTCTGGAAACACCATATATTTT
TRBJ2-6	once	-	TRBV10-3	CAIKAGTGTAGANVLTF	TGTGCCATCAAAGCGGGCACGGGTACAGCAGGGGCCAACGTCCTGACTTTC
TRBJ2-6	many	-	TRBV12-3/TRBV12-4	CASSLRSSGANVLTF	TGTGCCAGCAGCCTTCGGAGCTCTGGGGCCAACGTCCTGACTTTC
TRBJ1-5	many	-	TRBV19	CASSSKGKPQHF	TGTGCCAGTAGCTCAAAGGGAAAGCCCCAGCATTTT
TRBJ2-1	many	TRBD1	TRBV10-3	CAISETMRGQADEQFF	TGTGCCATCAGTGAGACGATGAGGGGACAGGCGGATGAGCAGTTCTTC
TRBJ1-1	-	-	TRBV9	CASSVATGQTEAFF	TGTGCCAGCAGCGTAGCTACTGGGCAGACGGAAGCTTTCTTT
TRBJ2-1	many	TRBD2	TRBV9	CASSPPRVGAGVSSYNEQFF	TGTGCCAGCAGCCCCCCGAGGGTAGGAGCGGGGGTTAGCTCCTACAATGAGCAGTTCTTC
TRBJ1-2	-	-	TRBV20-1	CSVRGAGGISSTYGYAF	TGCAGTGTTAGAGGGGCAGGAGGTATCTCGTCTACCTATGGCTACGCCTTC
TRBJ1-2	-	-	TRBV7-9	CASSSQIYCYTF	TGTGCCAGCAGCTCCCAGATCTATTGCTACACCTTC
TRBJ1-1	-	TRBD1	TRBV13	CASSYSGTAEAFF	TGTGCCAGCAGCTATTCCGGGACAGCTGAAGCTTTCTTT
TRBJ2-4	-	-	TRBV7-9	CASSSNPGATQYF	TGTGCCAGCAGCTCAAACCCAGGGGCCACTCAGTACTTC
TRBJ1-2	-	-	TRBV5-1	CASSLGQDYGYTF	TGCGCCAGCAGCTTGGGACAGGACTATGGCTACACCTTC
TRBJ1-2	many	-	TRBV28	CATVNYGYTF	TGTGCCACCGTTAACTATGGCTACACCTTC
TRBJ1-2	-	-	TRBV7-9	CASSTGRRDGYTF	TGTGCCAGCAGCACCGGACGGAGGGATGGCTACACCTTC
TRBJ1-2	-	-	TRBV20-1	CSAPSRRGSGNTF	TGCAGTGCTCCCAGTCGGCGGGGGTCTGGAAACACCTTC
TRBJ2-1	many	-	TRBV9	CASSTGGEEQFF	TGTGCCAGCAGCACGGGTGGGGAAGAGCAGTTCTTC
TRBJ2-1	-	TRBD2	TRBV10-3	CAIGTDSGRKYNEQFF	TGTGCCATCGGGACCGATAGCGGGAGGAAGTACAATGAGCAGTTCTTC
TRBJ2-7	-	TRBD1	TRBV20-1	CSARERTGSSSYEQYF	TGCAGTGCTAGAGAAAGGACAGGGTCAAGCTCCTACGAGCAGTACTTC
TRBJ1-1	many	-	TRBV7-3	CASSSGPMNTEAFF	TGTGCCAGCAGCTCCGGACCCATGAACACTGAAGCTTTCTTT
TRBJ1-3	many	-	TRBV29-1	CSVEGSLGGNTIYF	TGCAGCGTTGAAGGATCCCTCGGAGGAAACACCATATATTTT
TRBJ1-5	many	-	TRBV27	CASTPSWGQPQHF	TGTGCCAGCACCCCGTCCTGGGGTCAGCCCCAGCATTTT
TRBJ2-7	-	TRBD2	TRBV9	CASSLAGNYEQYF	TGTGCCAGCAGTCTAGCGGGGAACTACGAGCAGTACTTC
TRBJ1-6	-	TRBD1	TRBV6-5	CASRGQYNSPLHF	TGTGCCAGCCGGGGACAGTATAATTCACCCCTCCACTTT
TRBJ2-3	many	TRBD2	TRBV20-1	CSASILAGAADTQYF	TGCAGTGCTAGCATCCTAGCGGGAGCGGCAGATACGCAGTATTTT
TRBJ1-2	many	TRBD1	TRBV6-1	CASSPGQGINYGYTF	TGTGCCAGCAGTCCGGGACAGGGGATTAACTATGGCTACACCTTC
TRBJ2-6	-	-	TRBV7-8	CASSLGGWGVPGLCSGANVLTF	TGTGCCAGCAGCTTAGGCGGTTGGGGAGTCCCCGGGCTGTGCTCTGGGGCCAACGTCCTGACTTTC
TRBJ2-1	many	TRBD2	TRBV11-3	CASSDGGEQFF	TGTGCCAGCAGCGACGGGGGGGAGCAGTTCTTC
TRBJ2-7	many	-	TRBV6-1	CASSDVYEQYF	TGTGCCAGCAGTGATGTCTACGAGCAGTACTTC
TRBJ2-1	-	-	TRBV9	CASSVGRQSYNEQFF	TGTGCCAGCAGCGTAGGGCGACAATCCTACAATGAGCAGTTCTTC
TRBJ1-2	-	-	TRBV10-3	CAITSEYGYTF	TGTGCCATCACTTCGGAGTATGGCTACACCTTC
TRBJ2-1	medium-sized	-	TRBV7-3	CASSIQGYNEQFF	TGTGCCAGCAGCATACAGGGATACAATGAGCAGTTCTTC
TRBJ1-6	medium-sized	TRBD1	TRBV10-3	CAISGQGDRSYNSPLHF	TGTGCCATCAGCGGACAGGGTGATCGCTCCTATAATTCACCCCTCCACTTT
TRBJ1-6	-	-	TRBV14	CASSQLPSYNSPLHF	TGTGCCAGCAGCCAACTCCCTTCCTATAATTCACCCCTCCACTTT
TRBJ2-7	many	-	TRBV20-1	CSAHNSYEQYF	TGCAGTGCTCATAACAGCTACGAGCAGTACTTC